This is a list of T cell receptor beta chains from one sample in a study of T cells in localized non-small cell lung cancer. Method: immunoSEQ multiplex PCR; TCRdb's copy keeps in-frame clones and lacks some. The sample contains around 15,000 clones, around 91% of which appear only once. Material: peripheral blood, obtained before any cancer treatment. Receptors were obtained from a female donor at least 60 years old with stage III squamous cell lung carcinoma. CDR3s include the opening cysteine and the closing phenylalanine or tryptophan. The D gene is left open where the match is weak. Expanded clones are given a class, and other clones once, few, many or no size at all.

cdr3_nt: TGTGCCTGGAGTGTCGGACTAGCGGGAGTTGATGAGCAGTTCTTC
cdr3_aa: CAWSVGLAGVDEQFF
j_call: TRBJ2-1
v_call: TRBV30
cdr3_length: 15
clone_size: -
d_call: TRBD2

cdr3_nt: TGCGCCAGCAGACAAACGTTGGGATCCCCCTACAATGAGCAGTTCTTC
cdr3_aa: CASRQTLGSPYNEQFF
j_call: TRBJ2-1
v_call: TRBV4-1
cdr3_length: 16
clone_size: -
d_call: -

cdr3_nt: TGTGCCAGTAGTAACCGGGGCAGAATCTCTGGGGCCAACGTCCTGACTTTC
cdr3_aa: CASSNRGRISGANVLTF
j_call: TRBJ2-6
v_call: TRBV19
cdr3_length: 17
clone_size: -
d_call: -

cdr3_nt: TGTGCCAGCAGCTTGGACCATCAGGGTCTTCACATTCAGTACTTC
cdr3_aa: CASSLDHQGLHIQYF
j_call: TRBJ2-4
v_call: TRBV5-4
cdr3_length: 15
clone_size: -
d_call: -

cdr3_nt: TGTGCCAGCAGTTTACCGGACGGCTACAATGAGCAGTTCTTC
cdr3_aa: CASSLPDGYNEQFF
j_call: TRBJ2-1
v_call: TRBV28
cdr3_length: 14
clone_size: -
d_call: -

cdr3_nt: TGTGCCAGCAGGACCGGACTAGCGGGAGAGAAGCAGTTCTTC
cdr3_aa: CASRTGLAGEKQFF
j_call: TRBJ2-1
v_call: TRBV6-1
cdr3_length: 14
clone_size: -
d_call: TRBD2

cdr3_nt: TGCGCCAGCAGCTTGTTGAGGAGTTACACAGATACGCAGTATTTT
cdr3_aa: CASSLLRSYTDTQYF
j_call: TRBJ2-3
v_call: TRBV5-1
cdr3_length: 15
clone_size: -
d_call: -

cdr3_nt: TGTGCCTGGAGTGGCCAGAGCGGAAACACCATATATTTT
cdr3_aa: CAWSGQSGNTIYF
j_call: TRBJ1-3
v_call: TRBV30
cdr3_length: 13
clone_size: -
d_call: -

cdr3_nt: TGTGCCAGCAGTAAGACAGGGGGGTCTGGGGAGCAGTACTTC
cdr3_aa: CASSKTGGSGEQYF
j_call: TRBJ2-7
v_call: TRBV28
cdr3_length: 14
clone_size: -
d_call: TRBD1

cdr3_nt: TGTGCCAGCAGTCCGACCATCCTCCAAGAGACCCAGTACTTC
cdr3_aa: CASSPTILQETQYF
j_call: TRBJ2-5
v_call: TRBV27
cdr3_length: 14
clone_size: -
d_call: -

cdr3_nt: TGTGCCTGGAGGAGAAGCGGGGTAAATGAGCAGTTCTTC
cdr3_aa: CAWRRSGVNEQFF
j_call: TRBJ2-1
v_call: TRBV30
cdr3_length: 13
clone_size: -
d_call: TRBD2

cdr3_nt: TGTGCCAGTAGTACCGGGACCCCCAGCGAGCAGTACTTC
cdr3_aa: CASSTGTPSEQYF
j_call: TRBJ2-7
v_call: TRBV19
cdr3_length: 13
clone_size: -
d_call: -

cdr3_nt: TGTGCCAGCAGCTTAGATGATCAGAAGGGCTACACCTTC
cdr3_aa: CASSLDDQKGYTF
j_call: TRBJ1-2
v_call: TRBV7-8
cdr3_length: 13
clone_size: -
d_call: -

cdr3_nt: TGTGCCAGCAGCTTATCGGGCTACGAGCAGTACTTC
cdr3_aa: CASSLSGYEQYF
j_call: TRBJ2-7
v_call: TRBV7-9
cdr3_length: 12
clone_size: -
d_call: -

cdr3_nt: TGTGCCGCGGGGCCCGAGCAGTACTTC
cdr3_aa: CAAGPEQYF
j_call: TRBJ2-7
v_call: TRBV30
cdr3_length: 9
clone_size: -
d_call: -

cdr3_nt: TGCGCCAGCAGCCTTTCAGTGGGGACAGCGGCCTCTGGAAACACCATATATTTT
cdr3_aa: CASSLSVGTAASGNTIYF
j_call: TRBJ1-3
v_call: TRBV4-1
cdr3_length: 18
clone_size: -
d_call: TRBD1

cdr3_nt: TGTGCCAGCAGCACGGGACAGGGAAATCAGCCCCAGCATTTT
cdr3_aa: CASSTGQGNQPQHF
j_call: TRBJ1-5
v_call: TRBV11-2
cdr3_length: 14
clone_size: -
d_call: TRBD1

cdr3_nt: TGTGCCAGCAGTCGCGGGACAGCCCCTAGGACCTTC
cdr3_aa: CASSRGTAPRTF
j_call: TRBJ1-2
v_call: TRBV28
cdr3_length: 12
clone_size: -
d_call: TRBD1

cdr3_nt: TGTGCCAGTAGTATAAGCGGGGGACCAAATGAGCAGTTCTTC
cdr3_aa: CASSISGGPNEQFF
j_call: TRBJ2-1
v_call: TRBV19
cdr3_length: 14
clone_size: -
d_call: TRBD2

cdr3_nt: TGTGCCAGCAGTAGCGGGAATCGATACGAGCAGTTCTTC
cdr3_aa: CASSSGNRYEQFF
j_call: TRBJ2-1
v_call: TRBV6-6
cdr3_length: 13
clone_size: -
d_call: TRBD2

cdr3_nt: TGCAGTGCTAGAAGGGGGGGAGAAGCTTTCTTT
cdr3_aa: CSARRGGEAFF
j_call: TRBJ1-1
v_call: TRBV20-1
cdr3_length: 11
clone_size: -
d_call: -

cdr3_nt: TGTGCCAGCAGCCCAGGACCCTCCTACGAGCAGTACTTC
cdr3_aa: CASSPGPSYEQYF
j_call: TRBJ2-7
v_call: TRBV28
cdr3_length: 13
clone_size: -
d_call: -

cdr3_nt: TGTGCCAGCAGCTTATCAGGGGCTAGCTCTGGGGCCAACGTCCTGACTTTC
cdr3_aa: CASSLSGASSGANVLTF
j_call: TRBJ2-6
v_call: TRBV7-3
cdr3_length: 17
clone_size: -
d_call: -

cdr3_nt: TGTGCCAGCAGCGTAGTCTCGGGACGGCAAGAGACCCAGTACTTC
cdr3_aa: CASSVVSGRQETQYF
j_call: TRBJ2-5
v_call: TRBV9
cdr3_length: 15
clone_size: -
d_call: -

cdr3_nt: TGTGCCAGCACCCCCTCGGGAGGGAAGGTTGATCAGCCCCAGCATTTT
cdr3_aa: CASTPSGGKVDQPQHF
j_call: TRBJ1-5
v_call: TRBV5-8
cdr3_length: 16
clone_size: -
d_call: -

cdr3_nt: TGTGCCAGCAGCCAAGATCCTTATAACAGTAACTATGGCTACACCTTC
cdr3_aa: CASSQDPYNSNYGYTF
j_call: TRBJ1-2
v_call: TRBV4-2
cdr3_length: 16
clone_size: -
d_call: -

cdr3_nt: TGTGCCATCAGTGGAACAGGTCAGAACACTGAAGCTTTCTTT
cdr3_aa: CAISGTGQNTEAFF
j_call: TRBJ1-1
v_call: TRBV10-3
cdr3_length: 14
clone_size: -
d_call: -

cdr3_nt: TGTGCCAGCAGTGTATCCCCGGCCTACGAGCAGTACTTC
cdr3_aa: CASSVSPAYEQYF
j_call: TRBJ2-7
v_call: TRBV2
cdr3_length: 13
clone_size: -
d_call: -

cdr3_nt: TGTGCCAGCAGTGACCGACGTCGAACGGGGACCAACTATGGCTACACCTTC
cdr3_aa: CASSDRRRTGTNYGYTF
j_call: TRBJ1-2
v_call: TRBV6-1
cdr3_length: 17
clone_size: -
d_call: -

cdr3_nt: TGTGCCAGTAGTCTCCGATCAACAGAGAGAAACACTGAAGCTTTCTTT
cdr3_aa: CASSLRSTERNTEAFF
j_call: TRBJ1-1
v_call: TRBV19
cdr3_length: 16
clone_size: -
d_call: -

cdr3_nt: TGTGCCAGCAGTTTATTATCGGGGCATCTCTACGAGCAGTACTTC
cdr3_aa: CASSLLSGHLYEQYF
j_call: TRBJ2-7
v_call: TRBV27
cdr3_length: 15
clone_size: -
d_call: -

cdr3_nt: TGTGCCAGCAGCCAAACAGGGGCATTGTCCTACGAGCAGTACTTC
cdr3_aa: CASSQTGALSYEQYF
j_call: TRBJ2-7
v_call: TRBV6-5
cdr3_length: 15
clone_size: -
d_call: TRBD1

cdr3_nt: TGTGCCAGCAGCTTAGTTCTTGCTTACTCCTACAATGAGCAGTTCTTC
cdr3_aa: CASSLVLAYSYNEQFF
j_call: TRBJ2-1
v_call: TRBV7-2
cdr3_length: 16
clone_size: -
d_call: -

cdr3_nt: TGTGCCAGCAACTGGGGGTCCTACAATGAGCAGTTCTTC
cdr3_aa: CASNWGSYNEQFF
j_call: TRBJ2-1
v_call: TRBV6-1
cdr3_length: 13
clone_size: few
d_call: -

cdr3_nt: TGTGCCAGCAGCTCCGGGACAGGGGGCACCATATATTTT
cdr3_aa: CASSSGTGGTIYF
j_call: TRBJ1-3
v_call: TRBV7-9
cdr3_length: 13
clone_size: -
d_call: TRBD1

cdr3_nt: TGTGCCAGCAGGGGACAGGCCAACGTCCTGACTTTC
cdr3_aa: CASRGQANVLTF
j_call: TRBJ2-6
v_call: TRBV6-5
cdr3_length: 12
clone_size: -
d_call: -

cdr3_nt: TGTGCCAGTAGTTCGGAACAGGGTGGGATCGGGGAGCTGTTTTTT
cdr3_aa: CASSSEQGGIGELFF
j_call: TRBJ2-2
v_call: TRBV19
cdr3_length: 15
clone_size: -
d_call: -

cdr3_nt: TGTGCCAGCAGTGAACAGCCCGAGGGTGGTGAAAAACTGTTTTTT
cdr3_aa: CASSEQPEGGEKLFF
j_call: TRBJ1-4
v_call: TRBV2
cdr3_length: 15
clone_size: -
d_call: -

cdr3_nt: TGTGCCAGCAGTGCCGGACAGGGGTGGTCCTACGAGCAGTACTTC
cdr3_aa: CASSAGQGWSYEQYF
j_call: TRBJ2-7
v_call: TRBV6-1
cdr3_length: 15
clone_size: -
d_call: TRBD1

cdr3_nt: TGTGCCAGCTCACCACCTTCAGGGCGAGGCTACACCTTC
cdr3_aa: CASSPPSGRGYTF
j_call: TRBJ1-2
v_call: TRBV18
cdr3_length: 13
clone_size: -
d_call: -

cdr3_nt: TGTGCCAGCAGTGTCGACATAGTCTCAACGGCTGAAGCTTTCTTT
cdr3_aa: CASSVDIVSTAEAFF
j_call: TRBJ1-1
v_call: TRBV6-1
cdr3_length: 15
clone_size: -
d_call: -

cdr3_nt: TGTGCCAGCTTAAAGACGACAGGGGGCTTAGCAGATACGCAGTATTTT
cdr3_aa: CASLKTTGGLADTQYF
j_call: TRBJ2-3
v_call: TRBV2
cdr3_length: 16
clone_size: few
d_call: TRBD1

cdr3_nt: TGTGCCATCCGGGAGGACACCGACCAGCCCCAGCATTTT
cdr3_aa: CAIREDTDQPQHF
j_call: TRBJ1-5
v_call: TRBV10-3
cdr3_length: 13
clone_size: -
d_call: -